Below are 17 T cell receptor beta chains sequenced from a single sample in a study of cytomegalovirus exposure and HLA in healthy donors. The study ran its PCR with 60 Vbeta and 13 Jbeta primers. Method: immunoSEQ multiplex PCR; TCRdb's copy keeps in-frame clones and lacks some. The sample shows about 160,000 clones, roughly 80% of them seen only once. The sample taken for sequencing was PBMCs. The receptors here all came from a man aged 35 to 55 in good health and CMV-seropositive.

J is TRBJ1-2 and V is TRBV5-4, with D hard to call. CDR1 SGHNT and CDR2 YYREEE come from the germline V gene (reference sequence). With 2 bases removed from V and 4 bases from J, the gap between germline ends came to 18 bases. The CDR3 runs 16 residues. In DNA, the CDR3 is TGTGCCAGCAGCTTTCTCACCCCTACAGTCCTCTATGGCTACACCTTC. It translates to CASSFLTPTVLYGYTF.

V is TRBV10-3 and J is TRBJ2-1; 11 nucleotides agree with TRBD1. Per the germline V gene, CDR1 is ENHRY and CDR2 is SYGVKD. After removal of 6 bases from V and 9 bases from J, the junction contained 4 bases not matched to a gene. The length of the CDR3 is 13 residues. DNA for the CDR3: TGTGCCATCAGCCCTGGACAGGGGGCTGAGCAGTTCTTC. Residues: CAISPGQGAEQFF.

Only a few counts were recorded for this clone. CDR3 sequence (DNA): TGCAGCGTACTTTCGGAGGGTGGTGGCTACACCTTC. Protein sequence: CSVLSEGGGYTF. The chain links TRBV29-1 to TRBJ1-2; the D is unclear. Trimming shortened V by 6 bases and J by 7 bases, and 15 bases separated the two germline ends. Germline CDR1 and CDR2: SQVTM and ANQGSEA. The CDR3 length is 12 residues.

This clone was counted only a few times. The CDR3 sequence is CAISESAGTSGSYEQYF. CDR3 bases: TGTGCCATCAGTGAGTCGGCCGGGACTAGCGGGTCCTACGAGCAGTACTTC. J is TRBJ2-5 and V is TRBV10-3; 12 nucleotides line up with TRBD2. The DNA end is more similar to TRBJ2-7, so the J call may be wrong. The CDR3 runs to 17 residues. Per the germline V gene, CDR1 is ENHRY and CDR2 is SYGVKD.

The J gene is TRBJ2-6, the V gene TRBV18; 7 bases are shared with TRBD1. The CDR3 extends over 18 amino acids. The trim removed 3 bases at V and 0 bases at J, leaving 8 bases unmatched. The germline CDR1 and CDR2 sequences are KGHSH and LQKENI. The chain's CDR3 is CASSPVRGRLSGANVLTF. In DNA, the CDR3 is TGTGCCAGCTCACCGGTAAGGGGGCGCCTCTCTGGGGCCAACGTCCTGACTTTC.

This clone was recorded only once. This chain joins TRBV2 and TRBJ2-5; 9 bases fit TRBD1. This CDR3 spans 15 amino acids. V lost 5 bases, J lost 4 bases, and 8 bases stayed unmatched. Germline-derived CDR1 and CDR2 are SNHLY and FYNNEI. This CDR3 is CASSPLDRGLETQYF. The CDR3 bases are TGTGCCAGCAGTCCACTTGACAGGGGGTTAGAGACCCAGTACTTC.

The rearrangement uses TRBV5-4 and TRBJ2-5; TRBD1 aligns across 8 bases. The CDR3 sequence is 17 residues long. Germline V lookup: CDR1 SGHNT, CDR2 YYREEE (reference sequence). V lost 4 bases to trimming and J lost 0 bases; unmatched junction nucleotides: 11. The CDR3 sequence is CASSPLGTGVYQETQYF. The CDR3 nucleotides are TGTGCCAGCAGCCCCTTAGGGACAGGTGTCTACCAAGAGACCCAGTACTTC.

The chain combines TRBV11-2 with TRBJ2-7; D possibly corresponds to TRBD1 (6 bases). The CDR3 runs to 14 residues. The V and J ends lost 1 base and 2 bases respectively, with 9 bases between them. The germline gives CDR1 SGHAT, CDR2 FQNNGV. DNA for the CDR3: TGTGCCAGCAGCTTAGCCTGGGACACCTACGAGCAGTACTTC. Encoded protein: CASSLAWDTYEQYF.

A single count supports this clone. This chain uses TRBV7-9 with TRBJ1-2; TRBD1 matches at 9 bases. V dropped 5 bases and J dropped 6; count of bases not matched to a gene: 10. Germline lookup yields CDR1 SEHNR and CDR2 FQNEAQ (reference sequence). There are 15 residues in the CDR3. The CDR3 region is CASSPRTGEDDGYTF. The CDR3 coding sequence is TGTGCCAGCAGCCCACGGACAGGGGAGGACGATGGCTACACCTTC.

This clone was counted between two and nine times. The chain uses TRBV9 and TRBJ2-7; 12 bases agree with TRBD2. The V segment lost 3 bases and the J segment 7 bases; nucleotides outside the gene matches: 8. Germline CDR1 and CDR2: SGDLS and YYNGEE. CDR3 length: 15 amino acids. CDR3 coding DNA: TGTGCCAGCAGCGGGACTAGCGGGAAGGATACGGAGCAGTACTTC. Translation: CASSGTSGKDTEQYF. The full variable domain, in which reference TRBV9 and TRBJ2-7 provide the parts outside the CDR3, is DSGVTQTPKHLITATGQRVTLRCSPRSGDLSVYWYQQSLDQGLQFLIQYYNGEERAKGNILERFSAQQFPDLHSELNLSSLELGDSALYFCASSGTSGKDTEQYFGPGTRLTVT.

The chain has TRBV5-4 and TRBJ1-5; possibly TRBD1 for D (5 bases). The V gene lost 0 bases and the J gene lost 6 bases, with 7 bases spanning the gap. Germline assignment: CDR1 SGHNT and CDR2 YYREEE (reference sequence). The CDR3 totals 13 residues. CDR3 protein: CASSLGGSQPQHF. DNA for the CDR3: TGTGCCAGCAGCTTGGGGGGCAGTCAGCCCCAGCATTTT.

The chain uses TRBV28 and TRBJ2-7; TRBD2 matches at 12 bases. This CDR3 is 15 amino acids long. Trimming removed 5 bases from V and 3 bases from J; junction bases left unmatched: 5. Germline CDR1 is MDHEN and CDR2 is SYDVKM. The CDR3 DNA reads TGTGCCAGCAGTCAAATGACTAGCGGGAGCTACGAGCAGTACTTC. Its protein is CASSQMTSGSYEQYF.

CDR3 DNA: TGTGCCAGCAGGGGAGGAGCTAGCGGGATAGTTAATGAGCAGTTCTTC. It is translated as CASRGGASGIVNEQFF. The V and J genes are TRBV28 and TRBJ2-1; 9 nucleotides align to TRBD2. The CDR3 sequence is 16 residues long. The germline CDR1 and CDR2 sequences are MDHEN and SYDVKM. V shed 6 bases and J 7 bases; nucleotides not matched to a gene: 13.

This clone was seen more than once but under ten times. V gene TRBV13 combines with J gene TRBJ1-5; D is possibly TRBD1 (6 bases). The length of the CDR3 is 14 residues. Deletions cut 5 bases from V and 3 bases from J, with 11 bases between. In germline, CDR1 is PRHDT, CDR2 FYEKMQ (reference sequence). Here the CDR3 DNA reads TGTGCCAGCAGCCTCGGACAGACCAATCAGCCCCAGCATTTT. This encodes CASSLGQTNQPQHF.

The genes are TRBV27 and TRBJ2-3; TRBD2 matches at 14 bases. CDR3 length equals 16 residues. V shed 2 bases, J shed 3 bases, and the junction held 1 base outside the gene matches. Germline loops: CDR1 MNHEY, CDR2 SMNVEV (reference sequence). CDR3 loop: CASSLRLAGGTDTQYF. The CDR3, as DNA: TGTGCCAGCAGTTTAAGACTAGCGGGAGGGACAGATACGCAGTATTTT.

This clone was counted between two and nine times. This sequence joins TRBV6-1 and TRBJ1-4; D is undetermined. Germline CDR1 and CDR2: MNHNS and SASEGT. The CDR3 is 13 residues long. V was cut by 1 base and J by 17 bases, with 17 bases left in between. The CDR3 DNA reads TGTGCCAGCAGTGAAGTGGGAGTTCTGCCGGGTTTTTTT. It yields the protein CASSEVGVLPGFF.

The J gene is TRBJ1-2, the V gene TRBV19, with no clear D. The CDR3 contains 12 residues. Germline V gene sequence: CDR1 LNHDA, CDR2 SQIVND (reference sequence). The chain's CDR3 is CALGGANYGYTF. The CDR3 DNA sequence: TGTGCGCTCGGCGGAGCTAACTATGGCTACACCTTC. Complete variable domain (other parts from reference TRBV19 and TRBJ1-2): DGGITQSPKYLFRKEGQNVTLSCEQNLNHDAMYWYRQDPGQGLRLIYYSQIVNDFQKGDIAEGYSVSREKKESFPLTVTSAQKNPTAFYLCALGGANYGYTFGSGTRLTVV.